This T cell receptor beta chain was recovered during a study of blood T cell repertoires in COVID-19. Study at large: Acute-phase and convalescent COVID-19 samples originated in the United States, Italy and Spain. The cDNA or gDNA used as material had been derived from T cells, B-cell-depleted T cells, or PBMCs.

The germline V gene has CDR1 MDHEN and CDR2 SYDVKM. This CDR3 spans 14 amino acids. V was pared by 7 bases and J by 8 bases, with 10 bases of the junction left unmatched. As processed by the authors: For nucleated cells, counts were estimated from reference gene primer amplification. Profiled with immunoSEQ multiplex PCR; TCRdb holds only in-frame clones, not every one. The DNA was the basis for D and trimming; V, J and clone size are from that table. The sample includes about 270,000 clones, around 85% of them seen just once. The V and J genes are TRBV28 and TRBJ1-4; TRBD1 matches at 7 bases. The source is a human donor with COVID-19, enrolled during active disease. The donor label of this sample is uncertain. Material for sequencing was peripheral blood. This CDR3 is CASNIPGQREKLFF. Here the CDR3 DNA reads TGTGCCAGCAATATACCGGGACAGAGGGAAAAACTGTTTTTT.